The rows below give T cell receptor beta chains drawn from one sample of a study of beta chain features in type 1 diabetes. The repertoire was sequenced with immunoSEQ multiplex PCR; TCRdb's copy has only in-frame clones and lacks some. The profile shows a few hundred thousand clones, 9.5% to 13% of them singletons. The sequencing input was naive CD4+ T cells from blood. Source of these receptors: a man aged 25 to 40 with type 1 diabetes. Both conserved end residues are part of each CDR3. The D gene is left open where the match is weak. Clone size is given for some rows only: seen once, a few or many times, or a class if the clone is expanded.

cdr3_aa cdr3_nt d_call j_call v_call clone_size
CASSLVSGGADTQYF TGTGCCAGCAGCTTGGTTAGCGGGGGGGCAGATACGCAGTATTTT TRBD2 TRBJ2-3 TRBV5-4 few
CASSQDHGRGTGNSYNEQFF TGTGCCAGCAGCCAAGATCACGGCAGGGGGACGGGTAACTCCTACAATGAGCAGTTCTTC TRBD1 TRBJ2-1 TRBV14 NA
CASSQTWGRAQPQHF TGCGCCAGCAGCCAGACTTGGGGGAGGGCACAGCCCCAGCATTTT NA TRBJ1-5 TRBV4-1 NA
CASSRRLPRPETQYF TGTGCCAGTAGCCGGCGGCTGCCTCGACCAGAGACCCAGTACTTC NA TRBJ2-5 TRBV19 few
CASSLRENTIYF TGTGCCAGCAGTTTGAGGGAAAACACCATATATTTT NA TRBJ1-3 TRBV28 few
CASSGRGNTQYF TGTGCCAGCAGTGGACGGGGAAATACGCAGTATTTT NA TRBJ2-3 TRBV25-1 NA
CASSAYGQGANSPLHF TGTGCCAGTAGTGCCTACGGACAGGGAGCGAATTCACCCCTCCACTTT TRBD1 TRBJ1-6 TRBV19 few
CASAFGGNTEAFF TGCGCCAGCGCGTTTGGAGGGAACACTGAAGCTTTCTTT NA TRBJ1-1 TRBV5-1 NA
CASSYGQGNEKLFF TGTGCCAGCAGTTACGGACAGGGTAATGAAAAACTGTTTTTT TRBD1 TRBJ1-4 TRBV6-6 NA
CASSPGRVNTEAFF TGCGCCAGCAGCCCAGGGAGGGTGAACACTGAAGCTTTCTTT NA TRBJ1-1 TRBV4-1 NA
CASSQFAGFSYNEQFF TGTGCCAGCAGCCAATTTGCGGGGTTCTCCTACAATGAGCAGTTCTTC NA TRBJ2-1 TRBV4-2 few
CASSRRRDTGELFF TGTGCCAGCAGCCGCCGGAGGGACACCGGGGAGCTGTTTTTT NA TRBJ2-2 TRBV11-3 few
CASSLFRQGLGTPLHF TGTGCCAGCAGCCTATTCCGACAGGGGCTGGGGACACCCCTCCACTTT TRBD1 TRBJ1-6 TRBV5-4 NA
CASSYAGGQYF TGTGCCAGCAGTTACGCAGGTGGGCAGTACTTC NA TRBJ2-7 TRBV6-5 few
CAGETQYF TGCGCCGGGGAGACCCAGTACTTC NA TRBJ2-5 TRBV29-1 NA
CASSQGYSYNEQFF TGTGCCAGCAGCCAGGGCTACTCCTACAATGAGCAGTTCTTC NA TRBJ2-1 TRBV7-2 few
CASSVAAGYYEQYF TGTGCCAGCAGCGTAGCTGCGGGGTACTACGAGCAGTACTTC NA TRBJ2-7 TRBV9 few
CASSIWELNSPLHF TGTGCCAGCAGCATCTGGGAGCTTAATTCACCCCTCCACTTT NA TRBJ1-6 TRBV7-6 few
CASTPRGGNLLYNEQFF TGTGCCAGCACTCCGCGGGGGGGAAACCTCCTGTACAATGAGCAGTTCTTC TRBD2 TRBJ2-1 TRBV9 NA
CATSRTQTGLSNEQFF TGTGCCACCAGCAGAACTCAGACAGGGTTGAGCAATGAGCAGTTCTTC TRBD1 TRBJ2-1 TRBV15 NA
CASSPGTGPYEQYF TGTGCCAGCTCACCGGGGACAGGGCCCTACGAGCAGTACTTC TRBD1 TRBJ2-7 TRBV18 few
CASSRMTGRYEQYF TGTGCCAGCAGCCGTATGACAGGGCGGTACGAGCAGTACTTC TRBD1 TRBJ2-7 TRBV6-6 NA
CASSAQTGTHNEQFF TGTGCCAGCAGTGCCCAGACAGGGACCCACAATGAGCAGTTCTTC TRBD1 TRBJ2-1 TRBV6-1 NA
CASSRSVARGGEQYF TGTGCCAGTAGCCGCTCCGTAGCAAGGGGCGGCGAGCAGTACTTC NA TRBJ2-7 TRBV19 few
CASSLARDSYEAFF TGTGCCAGCAGCTTAGCGCGGGACAGCTACGAAGCTTTCTTT TRBD1 TRBJ1-1 TRBV7-9 NA
CASWDRTPSALHF TGTGCCAGTTGGGACAGGACACCTTCGGCCCTCCACTTT TRBD1 TRBJ1-6 TRBV28 few
CASSVPGQGQETQYF TGTGCCAGCAGTGTCCCGGGACAGGGTCAAGAGACCCAGTACTTC TRBD1 TRBJ2-5 TRBV27 NA
CASSRSGQGAYEQYF TGTGCCAGCAGCCGTTCGGGACAGGGCGCCTACGAGCAGTACTTC TRBD1 TRBJ2-7 TRBV14 NA
CAWTGTGVREQYF TGTGCCTGGACCGGGACAGGGGTAAGGGAGCAGTACTTC TRBD1 TRBJ2-7 TRBV30 NA